This T cell receptor (beta chain) was obtained from a study of a mutant IDH1 vaccine in newly diagnosed glioma. Study details: In weeks 1, 3, 5, 7, 11, 15, 19 and 23, patients were vaccinated. Vaccines were first given 4-6 weeks after radiotherapy alone, or with temozolomide cycles. Averaging approximately 40 years of age, treated patients were approximately 62% male and around 38% female. Study-wide points: A vaccine-induced immune response developed in roughly 93% of the patients.

Noted time point: week 11, during vaccination. The content of each vaccine dose was 300 ug of mutant IDH1 20-mer peptide, and topical imiquimod accompanied it. This clone was recorded a few times. The target antigen is unknown. V trimming: 4 bases; J trimming: 4 bases; junction bases outside the gene matches: 7. The CDR3 totals 14 residues. Germline-derived CDR1 and CDR2 are SGDLS and YYNGEE. Profiled with immunoSEQ multiplex PCR; TCRdb holds only in-frame clones, not every one. The sample carries around 57,000 clones, about 89% recorded once. The gene calls are TRBV9 and TRBJ2-5, with TRBD1 matching 7 bases. The TCR sequence derives from a man between 40 and 49 years old with glioma. This material consisted of PBMCs, taken from a glioma patient whose treatment included an IDH1 peptide vaccine. The CDR3 loop is CASSSHPGGETQYF. CDR3 DNA: TGTGCCAGCAGCTCTCACCCAGGGGGAGAGACCCAGTACTTC.